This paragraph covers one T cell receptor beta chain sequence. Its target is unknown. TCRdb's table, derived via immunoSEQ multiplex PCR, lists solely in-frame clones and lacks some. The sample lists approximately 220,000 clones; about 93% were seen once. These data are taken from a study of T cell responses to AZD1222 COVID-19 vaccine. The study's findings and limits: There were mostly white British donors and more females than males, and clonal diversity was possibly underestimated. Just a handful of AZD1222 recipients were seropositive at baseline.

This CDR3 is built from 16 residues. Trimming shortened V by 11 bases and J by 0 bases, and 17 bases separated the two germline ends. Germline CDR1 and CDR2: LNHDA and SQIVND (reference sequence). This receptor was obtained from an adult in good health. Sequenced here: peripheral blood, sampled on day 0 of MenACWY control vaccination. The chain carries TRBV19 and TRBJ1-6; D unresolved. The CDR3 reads CAAGGESGSYNSPLHF. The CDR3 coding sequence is TGTGCCGCGGGCGGTGAGAGCGGCTCCTATAATTCACCCCTCCACTTT.